Sequencing of this TCR beta chain was carried out in a study of blood T cell repertoires in COVID-19. Study-wide background: T cells, B-cell-depleted T cells, or PBMCs provided the cDNA or gDNA that served as material.

This CDR3 is built from 15 residues. The V gene end was trimmed by 5 bases and the J gene end by 5 bases; junction bases not matched to a gene: 9. Germline-derived CDR1 and CDR2 are SEHNR and FQNEAQ (reference sequence). In the original analysis: Cell counts per sample came from amplifying reference gene primers. Only in-frame clones appear in the TCRdb table, and some are missing; sequencing was by immunoSEQ multiplex PCR. V and J calls and clone size are copied from that table; D and trimming were computed from the DNA. The profile shows approximately 230,000 clones, nearly 90% of them singletons. This clonotype originated in a man aged 18-30 years with active or convalescent COVID-19. The specimen was peripheral blood. This sequence joins TRBV7-9 and TRBJ2-5; 9 bases match TRBD2. In nucleotides, the CDR3 is TGTGCCAGCAGCCCCATAGCGGGAGACCGGGAGACCCAGTACTTC. Residues: CASSPIAGDRETQYF.